This TCR beta chain was captured in a study of shared clonotypes between healthy human individuals (dated by TCRdb to 2018 to 2021). Looking at the study overall: A few men and a couple of women, aged 18 to 49 years, made up the cohort. To estimate repertoire size and how much clonotypes are shared between individuals, the study performed deep sequencing of blood TCR repertoires from roughly five healthy adults. For each donor, CD4 naive and CD4 memory were each run on three plates, CD8 naive on two plates, and CD8 memory on one plate. Different laboratories and diverse techniques were used to prepare libraries and sequence TCR repertoires, to increase sequencing depth and limit assay-specific biases. Per donor, leukapheresis produced somewhere between about 0.94 and 10 billion PBMCs.

The donors were healthy, HIV-negative adults with no recently reported acute infections or vaccinations. Every donor was a Caucasian adult residing in Nashville, Tennessee, USA. Magnetic negative selection was used to enrich CD4+ T cells, after which naive cells were positively selected on CD45RA and the negative fraction became the memory subset. After blood collection by leukapheresis, PBMCs were isolated using Ficoll-Histopaque density gradient centrifugation and then cryopreserved in the vapor phase of liquid nitrogen. Analytical flow cytometry was used to check the purity and quantity of every magnetically sorted T cell population. Each sorted fraction had its genomic DNA isolated and then quantified by UV absorbance on a Nanodrop 2000c. Notes on this clone: This receptor's antigen is unknown. It has no much larger one-base neighbor in the sample; base qualities were not kept.

Using the deep immunoSEQ assay, TCR CDR3 regions were amplified from genomic DNA by multiplex PCR. Extracted genomic DNA from each cell subset was distributed evenly across all wells of several immunoSEQ 96-well plates, and each plate was treated as a replicate. For sorted subsets, about 210 ng of genomic DNA, equivalent to 25,000 to 30,000 T cell genomes, went into each replicate PCR. Purified libraries were quantified with a Qubit 3.0 fluorometer, sized on a Bioanalyzer 2100, and re-quantified with the KAPA Library Quantification kit. Each immunoSEQ 96-well plate was sequenced on its own single-read 150-cycle Illumina NextSeq 550 flow cell. The authors' analysis ran thus. Because the immunoSEQ output held only junctional sequences and lacked quality scores, the filtering could not match the filtering applied to full-length reads. Sequences were annotated with PyIR, a Python wrapper for IgBLAST v1.9, and V/J genes and CDR3 were assigned using IMGT germline references. Reads were removed for weak V/J assignments (E-value above 1e-6), missing CDR3, stop codons, out-of-frame junctions, or ambiguous translated residues. V3J clonotypes were defined as sequences sharing an identical inferred V gene, J gene, and CDR3 amino acid sequence. Percentage overlap between repertoires was computed as shared unique clonotypes divided by the size of the smaller repertoire. Three approaches were used to assess repertoire richness: RTK rarefaction, the Chao1 estimator, and Recon v2.1 estimates of unobserved clonotypes. Generation probabilities were computed with OLGA for all TCRbeta clonotypes obtained by the gDNA method from a few donors. TCRdb provides this immuneACCESS table in a form limited to in-frame rearrangements. Some clones are lacking; in checked studies, under half of them reflect an unresolved V gene, and why the rest are absent is not known. From that table come the V and J calls and clone size; the DNA was used to work out D and trimming. For this sample the table gives about 1 million clones, of which roughly 80% were detected only once. 1.4% to 1.5% of the sample lies in the top ten.

Paper-wide results and their limitations: Because the study included only a small number of donors, the genetic and exposure-history diversity represented was limited. Naive subsets generally had larger estimated clonotype richness than memory subsets did. Across a few donors, 4.5% to 6.5% of naive CD4, over 3% of naive CD8, 2.3% of memory CD4, and around 0.4% of memory CD8 clonotypes were shared. Sampling was restricted to blood, and TCR repertoires in tissues likely differ from the TCR repertoires found in blood. Incomplete sequencing was indicated by rarefaction of sorted-subset datasets, despite the large sequencing depth. Clonotypes shared by all four sorted-subset donors showed higher generation probabilities than non-shared clonotypes. Based on pairwise subsampling, the degree of clonotype sharing among donors was expected to be affected by sequencing depth.

Sequenced material: memory CD4+ T cells sorted from blood. The sample's cell subset or site label, decoded: CD45RA-negative fraction. The source of this sequence is a man aged 18 to 30 in good health.

The CDR3 is CASSWGSRLNSYEQYF. The DNA is TGTGCCAGCAGCTGGGGCAGTAGGCTAAACTCCTACGAGCAGTACTTC. The chain links TRBV5-6 with TRBJ2-7; TRBD1 could be the D gene, as 5 bases match. From its cysteine to its phenylalanine, the CDR3 spans 16 amino acids. Only the CDR3 portion is preserved as DNA: 48 bases, with reading frame beginning at the first base. Taken from the germline V gene, the CDR1 and CDR2 loops are SGHDT and YYEEEE. The V end loses 3 bases and the J end loses 0 bases, and a stretch of 16 bases separates them.